A single sample is the source of the 21 T cell receptor beta chains below, sequenced in a study of blood T cells in healthy people across ages. Primed by a sample-barcoded 5' primer and a J-beta primer mix, a second PCR proceeded for about 7 to 11 cycles. TCRdb redid the calling of the 5' RACE reads with MiXCR, one entry per CDR3 protein. The data hold 700,000 to 1,000,000 distinct CDR3 sequences, with around 45% observed a single time. Sequences were obtained from blood. The receptors derive from a man between 60 and 75 years old in good health.

This clonotype has more than one count but fewer than ten. This sequence joins TRBV12-3 or TRBV12-4 and TRBJ2-7, with 8 bases fitting TRBD1. The CDR3 spans 16 residues. The junction had 11 bases not matched to a gene; V was cut back by 1 base and J by 6 bases. The CDR3 DNA reads as TGTGCCAGCAGTTTAGGCTTGGGGCAGGGGGCACGCGAGCAGTACTTC. Amino acids: CASSLGLGQGAREQYF.

The chain combines TRBV3-1 with TRBJ2-7; unclear D gene. V was cut by 3 bases and J by 8 bases, with 8 bases left in between. Germline CDR1 and CDR2: LGHDT and YNNKEL (reference sequence). The CDR3 totals 11 residues. The CDR3 loop reads CASSQGPQQYF. The CDR3 bases are TGTGCCAGCAGCCAGGGCCCCCAGCAGTACTTC.

This chain uses TRBV20-1 with TRBJ2-3, with D possibly matching TRBD2 (5 bases). With 6 bases removed from V and 2 bases from J, the gap between germline ends came to 12 bases. Germline assignment: CDR1 DFQATT and CDR2 SNEGSKA (reference sequence). The CDR3 contains 13 residues. The chain's CDR3 is CSARGAHTDTQYF. Written as DNA, the CDR3 is TGCAGTGCCCGGGGAGCACACACAGATACGCAGTATTTT.

The chain couples TRBV3-1 to TRBJ2-3; 11 bases fit TRBD2. J lost 3 bases, V lost 5 bases, and 7 bases had no gene match. Germline V gene lookup returns CDR1 LGHDT and CDR2 YNNKEL (reference sequence). The CDR3 is 16 residues long. CDR3 in DNA: TGTGCCAGCAGCGACGAACTAGCGGGGGAGACAGATACGCAGTATTTT. Translated, it gives CASSDELAGETDTQYF.

The CDR3 is CASSPGTGCGYTF. CDR3 nucleotide sequence: TGCGCCAGCAGCCCCGGGACAGGGTGTGGCTACACCTTC. The chain carries TRBV4-1 and TRBJ1-2, with 9 nucleotides matching TRBD1. CDR1 MGHRA and CDR2 YSYEKL come from the germline V gene. V gave up 4 bases and J gave up 7 bases; unmatched junction bases: 4. This CDR3 is 13 amino acids long.

The chain carries TRBV2 and TRBJ1-4; D call uncertain. CDR1 is SNHLY and CDR2 is FYNNEI in the germline V gene. V lost 6 bases to trimming and J lost 6 bases, with 20 bases between them. The CDR3 spans 16 residues. CDR3 residues: CASRDAGEVSDEKLFF. For the CDR3, the DNA is TGTGCCAGCAGGGACGCCGGGGAGGTATCTGATGAAAAACTGTTTTTT.

This clonotype occurred a few times. The chain recombines TRBV6-2 or TRBV6-3 with TRBJ1-1; 7 positions agree with TRBD1. With V trimmed by 6 bases and J by 5 bases, 6 bases remained unmatched. Germline V gene sequence: CDR1 MNHEY, CDR2 SVGEGT. The CDR3 sequence is 13 residues long. CDR3 in amino acids: CASRSQGGTEAFF. CDR3 sequence (DNA): TGTGCCAGCAGAAGCCAGGGGGGGACTGAAGCTTTCTTT.

This clonotype has a handful of counts. V gene TRBV7-2 combines with J gene TRBJ2-7; either TRBD1 or TRBD2 may fit D (5 bases each). V lost 5 bases to trimming and J lost 0 bases, with 14 bases between them. The CDR3 spans 15 residues. Looked up from germline, CDR1 is SGHTA and CDR2 is FQGNSA. The CDR3 spells CASSPRDLSSYEQYF. The CDR3 region has the DNA TGTGCCAGCAGCCCCCGGGACCTGAGCTCCTACGAGCAGTACTTC.

The chain uses TRBV7-9 and TRBJ2-3, with D possibly TRBD1 on 6 matching bases. V gave up 3 bases and J gave up 9 bases, with 28 bases separating them. The CDR3 runs to 18 residues. Germline CDR1 reads SEHNR; CDR2 reads FQNEAQ (reference sequence). CDR3 sequence: CASSLSAHNREELKTQYF. For the CDR3, the DNA is TGTGCCAGCAGCTTGTCGGCGCATAACAGGGAAGAACTTAAAACGCAGTATTTT.

The rearrangement links TRBV3-1 to TRBJ2-1; D is uncertain. The germline CDR1 and CDR2 sequences are LGHDT and YNNKEL (reference sequence). The CDR3 is made up of 13 amino acids. V was trimmed by 4 bases and J by 6 bases, leaving 10 bases between them. CDR3 coding DNA: TGTGCCAGCAGCCGGGCGCCCCTCAATGAGCAGTTCTTC. This encodes CASSRAPLNEQFF.

The J gene is TRBJ1-6, the V gene TRBV9; no clear D gene. The CDR3 has 15 residues. The V end was cut by 5 bases, the J end by 4 bases, with 13 bases between. The germline CDR1 and CDR2 sequences are SGDLS and YYNGEE. In nucleotides, the CDR3 is TGTGCCAGCAGTCCTGGCGTACAGTATAATTCACCCCTCCACTTT. It yields the protein CASSPGVQYNSPLHF.

In its sample, this clonotype was seen a few times. J is TRBJ2-1 and V is TRBV20-1; D remains ambiguous. Deletions cut 0 bases from V and 12 bases from J, with 21 bases between. The germline V gene encodes CDR1 DFQATT and CDR2 SNEGSKA (reference sequence). The CDR3 consists of 15 residues. DNA of the CDR3: TGCAGTGCTAGAGATAAGAGCAAATTCTTAGAAGGGCAGTTCTTC. This translates into CSARDKSKFLEGQFF.

This clonotype has a handful of counts. This CDR3 is CASMAPGGHATQYF. In nucleotides, the CDR3 is TGTGCCAGCATGGCCCCTGGGGGTCACGCTACGCAGTATTTT. The chain couples TRBV6-5 to TRBJ2-3; possibly TRBD1 or TRBD2 for D (5 bases each). The CDR3 covers 14 residues. Germline V gene lookup returns CDR1 MNHEY and CDR2 SVGAGI. Trimming shortened V by 7 bases and J by 8 bases, and 19 bases separated the two germline ends.

A word on this clonotype: Sequence at one end of the junction differs from germline and may be a read error. The J gene is TRBJ1-4, the V gene TRBV4-3; 8 bases line up with TRBD1. Germline CDR1 is LGHNA and CDR2 is YSLEER. The CDR3 runs to 14 residues. CDR3 nucleotides: TGCGTCAGCAGCTCGGACAGGGAAGGGGAAAAACTGTTTTTT. It is translated as CVSSSDREGEKLFF.

The sample holds a few counts of this clonotype. This chain connects TRBV5-6 to TRBJ2-1, with a possible D match to TRBD1 (5 bases). Germline CDR1 reads SGHDT; CDR2 reads YYEEEE. V lost 3 bases and J 4 bases, leaving 26 bases between the germline ends. The CDR3 sequence is 19 residues long. This chain's CDR3 is CASSSLGFTGDDLYNEQFF. In DNA form, the CDR3 reads TGTGCCAGCAGCTCCTTGGGATTTACAGGAGATGATTTGTACAATGAGCAGTTCTTC.

This chain links TRBV6-2 or TRBV6-3 with TRBJ2-1; D could derive from TRBD1 or TRBD2 (5 bases each). CDR1 is MNHEY, CDR2 SVGEGT, per germline. V lost 0 bases to trimming and J lost 13 bases, with 16 bases between them. The CDR3 runs 14 residues. The CDR3 loop reads CASSYSGRSETQFF. CDR3 DNA: TGTGCCAGCAGTTACTCGGGACGATCCGAGACCCAGTTCTTC.

This clonotype was observed at least ten times. CDR3 protein: CSVLDAGGYEQYF. CDR3 coding DNA: TGCAGCGTTCTGGACGCAGGGGGATACGAGCAGTACTTC. V gene TRBV29-1 combines with J gene TRBJ2-7, with 7 bases identical to TRBD1. The germline V gene has CDR1 SQVTM and CDR2 ANQGSEA. CDR3 length: 13 residues. With 5 bases clipped from V and 4 bases from J, the junction kept 8 bases outside the gene matches.

This clonotype was observed at least ten times. CDR3 sequence reads: CASSLYPAGGPRDTQYF. The CDR3 nucleotides read TGTGCCAGCAGTTTATACCCAGCGGGGGGGCCGCGAGATACGCAGTATTTT. The chain has TRBV27 and TRBJ2-3; 10 positions match TRBD2. V gave up 1 base and J gave up 5 bases; unmatched junction bases: 9. The CDR3 is 17 amino acids. Germline CDR1 reads MNHEY; CDR2 reads SMNVEV (reference sequence).

The chain couples TRBV9 to TRBJ2-3; D remains ambiguous. The CDR3 consists of 16 residues. Deletions cut 3 bases from V and 0 bases from J, with 14 bases between. Germline CDR1 SGDLS, CDR2 YYNGEE. CDR3 coding DNA: TGTGCCAGCAGCGCCGGTTGGGGAACTAGCACAGATACGCAGTATTTT. Protein: CASSAGWGTSTDTQYF.

The chain carries TRBV29-1 and TRBJ1-1, with D perhaps matching TRBD1 (5 bases). There are 19 residues in the CDR3. Germline loops: CDR1 SQVTM, CDR2 ANQGSEA. With 0 bases removed from V and 5 bases from J, the gap between germline ends came to 28 bases. The CDR3 reads CSVEDPWRGGFLGGTEAFF. Here the CDR3 DNA reads TGCAGCGTTGAAGACCCCTGGAGGGGCGGATTCCTTGGTGGGACTGAAGCTTTCTTT.

V gene TRBV11-2 combines with J gene TRBJ1-1, with D possibly TRBD1 on 6 matching bases. This CDR3 region has 15 residues. CDR1 and CDR2 (germline): SGHAT, FQNNGV. Trimming removed 4 bases at V and 4 bases at J, with 16 bases between. The CDR3 DNA reads TGTGCCAGCAGCTCGGTCAGGGGAAGGGGCACTGAAGCTTTCTTT. Encoded protein: CASSSVRGRGTEAFF.